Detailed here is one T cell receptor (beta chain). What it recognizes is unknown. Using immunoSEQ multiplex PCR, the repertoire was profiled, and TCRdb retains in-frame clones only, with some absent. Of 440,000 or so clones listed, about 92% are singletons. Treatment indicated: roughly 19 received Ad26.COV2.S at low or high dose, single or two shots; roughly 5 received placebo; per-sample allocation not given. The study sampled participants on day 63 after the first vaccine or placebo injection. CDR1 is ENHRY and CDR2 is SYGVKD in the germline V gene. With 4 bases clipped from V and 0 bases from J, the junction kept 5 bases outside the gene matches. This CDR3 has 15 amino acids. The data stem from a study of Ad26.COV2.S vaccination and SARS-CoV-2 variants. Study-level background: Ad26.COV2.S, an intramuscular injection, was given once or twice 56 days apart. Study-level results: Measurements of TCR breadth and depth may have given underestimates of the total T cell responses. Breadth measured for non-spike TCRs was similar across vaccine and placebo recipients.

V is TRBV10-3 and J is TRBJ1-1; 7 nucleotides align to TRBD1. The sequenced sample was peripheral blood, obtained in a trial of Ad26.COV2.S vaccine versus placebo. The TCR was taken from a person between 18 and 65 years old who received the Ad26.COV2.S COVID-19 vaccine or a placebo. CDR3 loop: CAISGGQTMNTEAFF. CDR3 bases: TGTGCCATCAGTGGGGGACAGACCATGAACACTGAAGCTTTCTTT.